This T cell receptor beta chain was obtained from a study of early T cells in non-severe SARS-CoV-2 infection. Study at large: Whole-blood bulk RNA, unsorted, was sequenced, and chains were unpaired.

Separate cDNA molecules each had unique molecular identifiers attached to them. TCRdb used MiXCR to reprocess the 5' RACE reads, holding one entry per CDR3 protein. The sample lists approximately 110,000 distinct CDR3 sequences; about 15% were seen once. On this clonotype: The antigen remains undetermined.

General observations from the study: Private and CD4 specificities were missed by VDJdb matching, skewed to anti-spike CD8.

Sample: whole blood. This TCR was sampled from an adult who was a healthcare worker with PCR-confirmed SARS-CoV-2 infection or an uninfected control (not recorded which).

In DNA form, the CDR3 reads TGCGCCAGCAGCTTGGGCCAAAGGGCAGGGGATCCTGGGGCCAACGTCCTGACTTTC. Translating gives CASSLGQRAGDPGANVLTF. The chain joins TRBV5-1 to TRBJ2-6; D possibly corresponds to TRBD1 (6 bases). The V end was cut by 0 bases, the J end by 2 bases, with 18 bases between. Germline values: CDR1 SGHRS, CDR2 YFSETQ. This CDR3 contains 19 residues.